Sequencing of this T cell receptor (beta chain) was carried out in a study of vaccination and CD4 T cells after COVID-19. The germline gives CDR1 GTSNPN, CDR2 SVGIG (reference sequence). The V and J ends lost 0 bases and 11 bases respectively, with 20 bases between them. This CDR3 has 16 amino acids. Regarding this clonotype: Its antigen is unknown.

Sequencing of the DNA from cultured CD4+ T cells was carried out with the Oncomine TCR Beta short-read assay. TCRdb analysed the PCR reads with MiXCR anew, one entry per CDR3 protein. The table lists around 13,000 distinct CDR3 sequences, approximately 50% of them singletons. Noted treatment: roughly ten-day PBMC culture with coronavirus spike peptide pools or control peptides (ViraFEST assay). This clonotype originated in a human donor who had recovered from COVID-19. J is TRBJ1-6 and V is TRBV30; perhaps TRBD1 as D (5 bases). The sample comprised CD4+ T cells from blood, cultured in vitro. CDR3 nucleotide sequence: TGTGCCTGGAGTGTACAAGACAGAGCCACGTCCACACCCCTCCACTTT. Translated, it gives CAWSVQDRATSTPLHF.